This T cell receptor (beta chain) is drawn from a study of T cell responses to AZD1222 COVID-19 vaccine. Turning to the study itself: Pooling of second doses given at about 4 or about 12 weeks was done.

Germline V gene sequence: CDR1 LNHNV, CDR2 YYDKDF (reference sequence). This CDR3 spans 15 amino acids. Trimming took off 0 bases at V and 2 bases at J, with 11 bases between the two ends. Points from the study as a whole: The sample set comprised mostly white British donors with more females, and clonal diversity was possibly underestimated. Distributed over spike, vaccine-associated CD4 TCRs predominated at 160-218 and 743-854. Researchers took repertoire samples only after the peak T cell response had come.

Details on this clone: Its cognate antigen is unknown.

Profiled with immunoSEQ multiplex PCR; TCRdb holds only in-frame clones, not every one. The sample consists of about 130,000 clones, about 93% of them appearing once. This material consisted of peripheral blood, taken on day 0 of AZD1222 vaccination. The V call is TRBV15, the J call TRBJ2-7; D perhaps matches TRBD2 (6 bases). This clonotype was obtained from an adult in good health. CDR3 residues: CATSRDDSGAYEQYF. CDR3 coding DNA: TGTGCCACCAGCAGAGATGATAGCGGAGCCTACGAGCAGTACTTC.